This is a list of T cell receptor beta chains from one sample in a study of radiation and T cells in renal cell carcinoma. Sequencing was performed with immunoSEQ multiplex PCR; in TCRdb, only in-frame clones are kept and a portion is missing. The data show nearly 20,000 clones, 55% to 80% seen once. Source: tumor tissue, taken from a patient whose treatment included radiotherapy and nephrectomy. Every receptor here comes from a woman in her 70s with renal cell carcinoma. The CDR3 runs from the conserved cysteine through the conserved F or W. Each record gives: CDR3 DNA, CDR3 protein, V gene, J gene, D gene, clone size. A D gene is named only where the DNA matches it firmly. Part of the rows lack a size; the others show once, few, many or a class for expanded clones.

cdr3_nt: TGTGCCAGCAGTGACTCAGGGCGCTCTGGGGCCAACGTCCTGACTTTC
cdr3_aa: CASSDSGRSGANVLTF
v_call: TRBV6-4
j_call: TRBJ2-6
d_call: -
clone_size: -

cdr3_nt: TGTGCCAGCTCACGGGACAGCCTCTCTGGGGCCAACGTCCTGACTTTC
cdr3_aa: CASSRDSLSGANVLTF
v_call: TRBV18
j_call: TRBJ2-6
d_call: TRBD1
clone_size: -

cdr3_nt: TGTGCCTCCCTGGGGGGGACGGGAGAGCAGTTCTTC
cdr3_aa: CASLGGTGEQFF
v_call: TRBV6-6
j_call: TRBJ2-1
d_call: TRBD2
clone_size: -

cdr3_nt: TGCAGCGTTACTACAGGGGGAAGGGGTGAAAAACTGTTTTTT
cdr3_aa: CSVTTGGRGEKLFF
v_call: TRBV29-1
j_call: TRBJ1-4
d_call: TRBD1
clone_size: -

cdr3_nt: TGTGCCAGCAGCTTAGGCAGACATCAAGAGACCCAGTACTTC
cdr3_aa: CASSLGRHQETQYF
v_call: TRBV11-3
j_call: TRBJ2-5
d_call: -
clone_size: few

cdr3_nt: TGTGCCAGCAGCTTAAACAGGCGTGAAAAACTGTTTTTT
cdr3_aa: CASSLNRREKLFF
v_call: TRBV7-2
j_call: TRBJ1-4
d_call: -
clone_size: -

cdr3_nt: TGTGCCATCAGTGATCTAGGGAGGACACGGCGGCCTAACTATGGCTACACCTTC
cdr3_aa: CAISDLGRTRRPNYGYTF
v_call: TRBV10-3
j_call: TRBJ1-2
d_call: -
clone_size: -

cdr3_nt: TGTGCCAGCAGTGGGGGGAACACCGGGGAGCTGTTTTTT
cdr3_aa: CASSGGNTGELFF
v_call: TRBV6-4
j_call: TRBJ2-2
d_call: -
clone_size: few

cdr3_nt: TGCGCCAGCAGCCAAGAGAGGACAGGTATCTCTGGAAACACCATATATTTT
cdr3_aa: CASSQERTGISGNTIYF
v_call: TRBV4-3
j_call: TRBJ1-3
d_call: TRBD1
clone_size: -

cdr3_nt: TGTGCCAGTAGTACAACGGTTGGAAACACCATATATTTT
cdr3_aa: CASSTTVGNTIYF
v_call: TRBV19
j_call: TRBJ1-3
d_call: -
clone_size: medium-sized

cdr3_nt: TGTGCCAGCACCCCTCTCCTAGCGGGGGGGAATGAGCAGTTCTTC
cdr3_aa: CASTPLLAGGNEQFF
v_call: TRBV9
j_call: TRBJ2-1
d_call: TRBD2
clone_size: -

cdr3_nt: TGTGCCAGCAGCGTAAACGTGTGGGGGGAGCAGTACTTC
cdr3_aa: CASSVNVWGEQYF
v_call: TRBV9
j_call: TRBJ2-7
d_call: -
clone_size: -

cdr3_nt: TGTGCCAGCAGCTTAGGGGGACACGGACTTACCTACGAGCAGTACTTC
cdr3_aa: CASSLGGHGLTYEQYF
v_call: TRBV7-9
j_call: TRBJ2-7
d_call: -
clone_size: -

cdr3_nt: TGCGCCAGCAGCCGCGTGGGACAGAATACCTACGAGCAGTACTTC
cdr3_aa: CASSRVGQNTYEQYF
v_call: TRBV5-1
j_call: TRBJ2-7
d_call: TRBD1
clone_size: once